This T cell receptor (beta chain) was retrieved from a study of regulatory T cells in long-lasting Graves disease. Time point defined: newly diagnosed GD, antithyroid drugs for less than 3 months. Preparation of the TCR library used RNA extracted from PBMCs. Germline V gene data show CDR1 as MNHNS and CDR2 as SASEGT. V shed 5 bases and J shed 0 bases, with 10 bases lying between them. The CDR3 has 14 amino acids. Many counts were recorded for this clonotype. iRepertoire HTBI primers and Arm-PCR of CDR3 regions built TCR beta libraries. TCRdb analysed the multiplex PCR reads with MiXCR anew, one entry per CDR3 protein. This sample has hundreds of thousands of distinct CDR3 sequences, with about 16% found just once. This sample also appeared in a second study, on T cells in Graves' hyperthyroidism and ophthalmopathy. As that report states: Patients counted as stable if ophthalmopathy did not develop within 18 months.

The chain joins TRBV6-1 to TRBJ1-2; D call uncertain. Sequences were derived from peripheral blood mononuclear cells (PBMCs), sampled at new diagnosis, from a patient treated with antithyroid drugs. The TCR comes from a woman aged 35-60 years with Graves disease. The CDR3 loop is CASSRTRTNYGYTF. CDR3 nucleotides: TGTGCCAGCAGTAGGACGAGAACTAACTATGGCTACACCTTC.